A few counts support the clone carrying this T cell receptor (beta chain). Its antigen is unknown. The CDR3 is 14 residues long. Trimming shortened V by 5 bases and J by 4 bases, and 14 bases separated the two germline ends. The sample originates from a study of regulatory T cells in long-lasting Graves disease. Study-level findings and limits: The number of shared public clonotypes was higher in persistent patients (fewer than 3,000) than new patients (about 910).

Arm-PCR of CDR3 regions and iRepertoire HTBI primers were the basis on which TCR beta libraries were built. Authors' processing steps: Overall, samples carried 60 to 65 TRBV and 13 to 15 TRBJ segments. From the multiplex PCR reads, TCRdb called clonotypes with MiXCR, one entry per CDR3 protein. TCRdb assigned the V and J calls; the authors' analysis was not used. This table has 550,000 to 700,000 distinct CDR3 sequences, 15% to 20% appearing once. The time point is: newly diagnosed GD, antithyroid drugs for less than 3 months. With RNA extracted from PBMCs as input, the TCR library was made. The sample also formed part of further work on T cells in Graves' hyperthyroidism and ophthalmopathy. That source notes: HTBI primers were used for first-round RT-PCR of the TCR CDR3.

The sequencing used peripheral blood mononuclear cells (PBMCs), collected at new diagnosis, from a patient treated with antithyroid drugs. The origin of this receptor is a young man with Graves disease. V and J are TRBV12-3 or TRBV12-4 and TRBJ1-2; D is perhaps TRBD1 (5 bases). In nucleotides, the CDR3 is TGTGCCAGCAGTGGTAAGGGACGGAGCTATGGCTACACCTTC. Translating gives CASSGKGRSYGYTF.